This entry features one TCR beta chain sequence. The data were taken from a study of preoperative IRX-2 immunotherapy in early breast cancer. Trimming cost V 10 bases and J 2 bases, with 18 bases left between them. This CDR3 is 14 amino acids long. Germline CDR1 MDHEN, CDR2 SYDVKM. Noted treatment: preoperative locoregional IRX-2 cytokine immunotherapy. Samples came from a phase Ib trial of preoperative locoregional IRX-2 cytokine immunotherapy. Data came from immunoSEQ multiplex PCR; TCRdb stores just in-frame clones and leaves some out. The sample carries 90,000 to 100,000 clones, 86% recorded once. J is TRBJ2-7 and V is TRBV28, with a tentative D call TRBD2 (6 bases). Source: tumor tissue, taken after IRX-2 immunotherapy. This TCR was sampled from a human donor with breast cancer. The CDR3: CATHTPGTPYEQYF. In DNA, the CDR3 is TGTGCCACCCATACCCCCGGGACTCCCTACGAGCAGTACTTC. Together with reference TRBV28 and TRBJ2-7, the CDR3 gives the full variable domain: DVKVTQSSRYLVKRTGEKVFLECVQDMDHENMFWYRQDPGLGLRLIYFSYDVKMKEKGDIPEGYSVSREKKERFSLILESASTNQTSMYLCATHTPGTPYEQYFGPGTRLTVT.